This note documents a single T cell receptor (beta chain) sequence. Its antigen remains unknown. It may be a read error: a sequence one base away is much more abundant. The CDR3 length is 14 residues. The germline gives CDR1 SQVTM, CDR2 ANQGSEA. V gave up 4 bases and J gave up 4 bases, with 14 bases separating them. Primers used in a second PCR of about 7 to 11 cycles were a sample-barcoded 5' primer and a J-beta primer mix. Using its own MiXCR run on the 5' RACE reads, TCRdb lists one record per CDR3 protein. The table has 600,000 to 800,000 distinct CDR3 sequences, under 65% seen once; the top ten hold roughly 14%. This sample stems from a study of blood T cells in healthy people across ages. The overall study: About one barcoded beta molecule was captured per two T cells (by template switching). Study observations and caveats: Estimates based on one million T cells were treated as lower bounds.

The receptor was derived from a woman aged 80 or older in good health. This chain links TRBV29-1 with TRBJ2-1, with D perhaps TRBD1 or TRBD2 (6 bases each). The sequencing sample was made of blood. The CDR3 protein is CSVGRGAAYNEQFF. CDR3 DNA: TGCAGCGTTGGGAGGGGGGCGGCATACAATGAGCAGTTCTTC.